This T cell receptor (beta chain) was captured in a study of neoadjuvant anti-PD-1 for oral cavity cancer. Study background: Around day 43, patients without progression received a fourth nivolumab dose before surgery.

On this clone: Its antigen remains unidentified.

Repertoires were generated with immunoSEQ multiplex PCR, while TCRdb's copy carries only in-frame clones and drops some. This table holds over 65,000 clones, roughly nine tenths found once. Germline CDR1 SGHRS, CDR2 YFSETQ. The CDR3 consists of 14 residues. Between the trimmed V and J ends, which lost 4 bases and 3 bases, there was a span of 12 bases. The time point is: after neoadjuvant nivolumab, at surgical resection. Stage II-IVA oral cavity squamous cell carcinoma was new and untreated by systemic or radiation therapy. No culture or expansion preceded analysis of these blood cells. Overall study findings and caveats: Treg/Th17 ratio rose with pretreatment blood and fell with post-treatment tumor TCRbeta clonality.

The source material was PBMCs, sampled after nivolumab (anti-PD-1) treatment. J is TRBJ2-3 and V is TRBV5-1; unclear D gene. The clonotype was recovered from a person aged 40 to 85 with oral cavity squamous cell carcinoma. The CDR3 protein is CASSQSLPTDTQYF. The CDR3 region has the DNA TGCGCCAGCAGCCAATCCCTCCCGACAGATACGCAGTATTTT.